The 18 T cell receptor beta chains below were found in one sample sequenced in a study of blood T cells in healthy people across ages. Using a J-beta primer mix together with a sample-barcoded 5' primer, a second PCR was run for about 7 to 12 cycles. TCRdb ran MiXCR on the 5' RACE reads and lists one entry per CDR3 protein. The sample records about 1.8 million distinct CDR3 sequences, around half being singletons. The sequenced material came from blood. The receptors shown here come from a woman aged 40 to 50 in good health.

There are a few counts of this clonotype. The V call is TRBV20-1, the J call TRBJ2-1; TRBD2 matches at 8 bases. The V and J ends lost 0 bases and 0 bases, in that order; junction bases with no gene match: 13. Germline assignment: CDR1 DFQATT and CDR2 SNEGSKA (reference sequence). The CDR3 is 19 amino acids. The CDR3 is CSARDRDSGVPLSYNEQFF. The CDR3 DNA reads as TGCAGTGCTAGAGATCGGGATAGCGGGGTCCCACTCTCCTACAATGAGCAGTTCTTC.

A remark on this clonotype: A read error may produce the germline difference seen at one junction end. The CDR3 DNA sequence: TGTGCCAGCAGTTACCAAAGCGACCCCCTAGCCAAAAACATTCGGTACTTC. This translates into CASSYQSDPLAKNIRYF. The chain is built from TRBV6-6 and TRBJ2-4; maybe TRBD2 (5 bases). The CDR3 is 17 amino acids. CDR1 and CDR2 (germline): MNHNY, SVGAGI (reference sequence).

The V call is TRBV12-3 or TRBV12-4, the J call TRBJ2-5, with 9 bases lining up with TRBD1. The CDR3 spans 15 residues. Unmatched junction bases numbered 4, after V lost 5 bases and J lost 0 bases. The CDR3 protein is CASSRTGAHQETQYF. The CDR3, as DNA: TGTGCCAGCAGTAGGACAGGGGCACACCAAGAGACCCAGTACTTC.

The chain couples TRBV6-5 to TRBJ2-1, with D unresolved. This CDR3 is 15 amino acids long. Looked up from germline, CDR1 is MNHEY and CDR2 is SVGAGI. V was pared by 0 bases and J by 0 bases, with 6 bases between. This CDR3 reads CASSYSESSYNEQFF. CDR3 bases: TGTGCCAGCAGTTACTCCGAGAGCTCCTACAATGAGCAGTTCTTC.

The V gene is TRBV4-3, the J gene TRBJ1-1; 8 nucleotides line up with TRBD1. The germline V gene has CDR1 LGHNA and CDR2 YSLEER. The V segment lost 0 bases and the J segment 3 bases; nucleotides outside the gene matches: 3. The CDR3 is 15 residues long. As DNA, the CDR3 is TGCGCCAGCAGCCAAGAGGACAGGGAGGACACTGAAGCTTTCTTT. This translates into CASSQEDREDTEAFF.

The chain joins TRBV6-4 to TRBJ2-7; D perhaps matches TRBD1 (5 bases). The CDR3 is 14 residues long. Between the trimmed V and J ends, which lost 10 bases and 3 bases, there was a span of 19 bases. Germline CDR1 reads MRHNA; CDR2 reads SNTAGT. Written as DNA, the CDR3 is TGTGCCATCATGTCGTTTGACAGAAGCTACGAGCAGTACGTC. Protein: CAIMSFDRSYEQYV.

This clonotype was counted only a few times. The V and J genes are TRBV10-3 and TRBJ1-2, with D perhaps TRBD1 (6 bases). Trimming pared 5 bases from V and 3 bases from J, leaving 10 bases between. The germline V gene encodes CDR1 ENHRY and CDR2 SYGVKD. The CDR3 runs 13 residues. As DNA, the CDR3 is TGTGCCATCAGTCTACAGGGAGACTATGGCTACACCTTC. It is translated as CAISLQGDYGYTF.

The V and J genes are TRBV7-2 and TRBJ1-6; D might be TRBD1 (5 bases). V lost 0 bases and J lost 0, with 9 bases in between. Per the germline V gene, CDR1 is SGHTA and CDR2 is FQGNSA. CDR3 length equals 17 residues. CDR3 amino acids: CASSLARGSSYNSPLHF. As DNA, the CDR3 is TGTGCCAGCAGCTTAGCTAGGGGAAGCTCCTATAATTCACCCCTCCACTTT. Full variable domain (outside the CDR3, taken from reference TRBV7-2 and TRBJ1-6): GAGVSQSPSNKVTEKGKDVELRCDPISGHTALYWYRQSLGQGLEFLIYFQGNSAPDKSGLPSDRFSAERTGGSVSTLTIQRTQQEDSAVYLCASSLARGSSYNSPLHFGNGTRLTVT.

This chain uses TRBV20-1 with TRBJ2-7; 8 bases are a match to TRBD1. Germline V gene data show CDR1 as DFQATT and CDR2 as SNEGSKA (reference sequence). V lost 5 bases and J lost 5; bases outside the gene matches: 8. The CDR3 loop spans 13 amino acids. The CDR3 DNA is TGCAGTGCTTATGGGACAGGAGCCCACGAGCAGTACTTC. Translation gives CSAYGTGAHEQYF.

The chain employs TRBV20-1 and TRBJ1-1; no reliable D call. V gave up 0 bases and J gave up 0 bases, with 8 bases separating them. The CDR3 extends over 14 amino acids. Germline V gives CDR1 DFQATT, CDR2 SNEGSKA (reference sequence). In DNA, the CDR3 is TGCAGTGCTAGAGAAGCCAGCCTGAACACTGAAGCTTTCTTT. It codes for CSAREASLNTEAFF.

In this sample, this clonotype turned up a few times. The chain carries TRBV20-1 and TRBJ2-1; unclear D gene. Between the trimmed V and J ends, which lost 0 bases and 0 bases, there was a span of 15 bases. Per germline, CDR1 DFQATT and CDR2 SNEGSKA (reference sequence). This CDR3 has 17 amino acids. CDR3 nucleotide sequence: TGCAGTGCTAGAGATGTTTCCGGAAGGAGCTCCTACAATGAGCAGTTCTTC. Its translation: CSARDVSGRSSYNEQFF.

The V call is TRBV29-1, the J call TRBJ2-1, with 10 positions matching TRBD2. The J call may be mistaken, given a closer DNA end match to TRBJ2-7. CDR1 and CDR2 (germline): SQVTM, ANQGSEA. The CDR3 spans 14 residues. This chain's CDR3 is CSASGTSVYNEQYF. The CDR3, as DNA: TGCAGCGCCTCCGGGACTAGCGTCTACAATGAGCAGTACTTC.

V gene TRBV4-2 combines with J gene TRBJ2-7, with 7 bases matching TRBD1. Looked up from germline, CDR1 is LGHNA and CDR2 is YNFKEQ. The CDR3 spans 14 residues. The V segment lost 6 bases and the J segment 2 bases; nucleotides outside the gene matches: 7. The CDR3 DNA follows: TGTGCCAGCAGTAAAAGGGACAGACCCTACGAGCAGTACTTC. Translated, it gives CASSKRDRPYEQYF.

This sequence joins TRBV4-3 and TRBJ1-4, with TRBD1 as a possible D gene (5 bases). The V and J ends lost 3 bases and 0 bases respectively, with 11 bases between them. CDR1 and CDR2 (germline): LGHNA, YSLEER. The CDR3 totals 16 residues. The DNA of the CDR3 is TGCGCCAGCAGCCAGGGGGACCGTGCAACTAATGAAAAACTGTTTTTT. It specifies CASSQGDRATNEKLFF.

This chain uses TRBV12-3 or TRBV12-4 with TRBJ2-5, with D hard to call. This CDR3 is built from 12 residues. V gave up 5 bases and J gave up 5 bases, with 9 bases separating them. As DNA, the CDR3 is TGTGCCAGCAGTATTAACAAGGAGACCCAGTACTTC. Translation: CASSINKETQYF.

CDR3 loop: CASSQDVQGFTEAFF. The CDR3 nucleotides read TGCGCCAGCAGCCAGGACGTACAGGGATTCACTGAAGCTTTCTTT. J is TRBJ1-1 and V is TRBV4-3; D perhaps matches TRBD1 (6 bases). Trimming took 3 bases from V and 4 from J, leaving 15 bases between them. This CDR3 contains 15 residues. CDR1 is LGHNA and CDR2 is YSLEER in the germline V gene.

The chain uses TRBV20-1 and TRBJ1-2; tentative D call: TRBD1 (5 bases). Germline V lookup: CDR1 DFQATT, CDR2 SNEGSKA (reference sequence). V was shortened by 2 bases and J by 4 bases, with 14 bases between the two germline ends. The CDR3 spans 14 residues. CDR3 amino acids: CSARTPEGIYGYTF. In DNA, the CDR3 is TGCAGTGCTAGAACCCCCGAGGGGATCTATGGCTACACCTTC.

This clonotype was seen more than once but under ten times. CDR3 sequence reads: CASSPSRVSYNEQFF. CDR3 nucleotides: TGTGCCAGCAGCCCGAGTAGGGTATCCTACAATGAGCAGTTCTTC. V gene TRBV7-2 combines with J gene TRBJ2-1; D remains unclear. The CDR3 extends over 15 amino acids. Per germline, CDR1 SGHTA and CDR2 FQGNSA. V was shortened by 5 bases and J by 1 base, with 12 bases between the two germline ends.